The 14 T cell receptor beta chains given below trace back to one sample, sequenced in a study of cytomegalovirus exposure and HLA in healthy donors. The PCR used 60 Vbeta and 13 Jbeta primers. The data were produced by immunoSEQ multiplex PCR, yet TCRdb's version contains in-frame clones alone and is incomplete. The table shows about 81,000 clones, with 70% to 80% occurring only once. The sample was PBMCs. Every receptor here comes from a man in his fifties in good health and CMV-seropositive.

This clone was observed a handful of times. The V call is TRBV25-1, the J call TRBJ1-1; TRBD1 matches at 8 bases. Germline values: CDR1 MGHDK, CDR2 SYGVNS. The CDR3 consists of 18 residues. V dropped 4 bases and J dropped 0; count of bases not matched to a gene: 13. CDR3 nucleotides: TGTGCCAGCAGTGCGACAGGGGCCTTCGTTCACATGAACACTGAAGCTTTCTTT. Amino acid sequence: CASSATGAFVHMNTEAFF.

V gene TRBV18 combines with J gene TRBJ1-1; D may be TRBD1 (5 bases). The CDR3 contains 13 residues. Germline CDR1 is KGHSH and CDR2 is LQKENI. Between the trimmed V and J ends, which lost 5 bases and 5 bases, there was a span of 12 bases. The DNA for the CDR3 is TGTGCCAGCTCATTACAGGAGGGGACTGAAGCTTTCTTT. This encodes CASSLQEGTEAFF.

This sequence joins TRBV9 and TRBJ2-3; D is uncertain. This CDR3 has 13 residues. The V end lost 3 bases, the J end lost 4 bases, and 9 bases lay between the germline ends. CDR1 is SGDLS, CDR2 YYNGEE, per germline. As DNA, the CDR3 is TGTGCCAGCAGCGCTTTAGAGTCAGATACGCAGTATTTT. It is translated as CASSALESDTQYF.

The J gene is TRBJ2-5, the V gene TRBV10-3; D remains ambiguous. This CDR3 comprises 15 residues. The ends were cut back, 0 bases at V and 1 base at J, with 9 bases in the middle. Per germline, CDR1 ENHRY and CDR2 SYGVKD. The CDR3 sequence is CAISESRQIQETQYF. CDR3 nucleotides: TGTGCCATCAGTGAGTCGAGGCAGATCCAAGAGACCCAGTACTTC.

The V gene is TRBV6-5, the J gene TRBJ2-7, with TRBD1 matching over 7 bases. The germline V gene has CDR1 MNHEY and CDR2 SVGAGI. V was clipped by 7 bases and J by 6 bases; unmatched bases: 15. The CDR3 has 15 residues. The DNA for the CDR3 is TGTGCCAGCACTCCCGGGACAGCGGAAGCCAGCGAGCAGTACTTC. Translation: CASTPGTAEASEQYF.

The gene calls are TRBV4-1 and TRBJ1-2, with unresolved D. Germline CDR1 reads MGHRA; CDR2 reads YSYEKL. CDR3 length: 17 residues. V gave up 1 base and J gave up 7 bases, with 22 bases separating them. CDR3 sequence reads: CASSQGSEVGDLIGYTF. CDR3 DNA: TGCGCCAGCAGCCAAGGGTCAGAAGTCGGGGATCTTATTGGCTACACCTTC.

This clone showed up just a few times. J is TRBJ2-1 and V is TRBV2, with 8 bases matching TRBD2. J lost 4 bases, V lost 8 bases, and 22 bases had no gene match. This CDR3 is 19 amino acids long. The germline gives CDR1 SNHLY, CDR2 FYNNEI. CDR3 in DNA: TGTGCCAGCGTCGAGCGGGAGATTCGAAGCGGAGGGCGGTACAATGAGCAGTTCTTC. Protein product: CASVEREIRSGGRYNEQFF.

The rearrangement joins TRBV30 to TRBJ1-6; a weak D match, TRBD1 (5 bases). V was shortened by 2 bases and J by 10 bases, with 18 bases between the two germline ends. Germline assignment: CDR1 GTSNPN and CDR2 SVGIG (reference sequence). The CDR3 has 15 amino acids. This CDR3 reads CAWSTGTGRGSPLHF. The CDR3 DNA reads TGTGCCTGGAGTACGGGGACCGGTCGGGGGTCACCCCTCCACTTT. Full variable domain (rest looked up from reference TRBV30 and TRBJ1-6): SQTIHQWPATLVQPVGSPLSLECTVEGTSNPNLYWYRQAAGRGLQLLFYSVGIGQISSEVPQNLSASRPQDRQFILSSKKLLLSDSGFYLCAWSTGTGRGSPLHFGNGTRLTVT.

The chain has TRBV5-1 and TRBJ2-1, with 7 bases identical to TRBD2. Trimming removed 0 bases from V and 3 bases from J; junction bases left unmatched: 9. The germline CDR1 and CDR2 sequences are SGHRS and YFSETQ. The CDR3 length is 17 residues. The CDR3 DNA follows: TGCGCCAGCAGCTTGGGGATGGGGGGGGACTTCTACAATGAGCAGTTCTTC. Protein sequence: CASSLGMGGDFYNEQFF.

The chain carries TRBV28 and TRBJ2-5, with TRBD2 matching over 9 bases. Germline V gene lookup returns CDR1 MDHEN and CDR2 SYDVKM. Losses at the gene ends were 2 bases for V and 2 bases for J; bases not matched to a gene: 3. The CDR3 has 15 amino acids. The CDR3 DNA is TGTGCCAGCAGTTTAATGACTAGCGGACAAGAGACCCAGTACTTC. Its translation: CASSLMTSGQETQYF.

CDR3 DNA sequence: TGTGCCAGCAGTCCTACCGGGCAGGGGAACATTCAGTACTTC. Translating it yields CASSPTGQGNIQYF. V is TRBV7-2 and J is TRBJ2-4; TRBD1 might be the D (6 bases). Trimming left V 6 bases short and J 7 bases short, with 16 bases between. The CDR3 extends over 14 amino acids. Germline V gene sequence: CDR1 SGHTA, CDR2 FQGNSA.

V and J are TRBV27 and TRBJ2-7; possible D gene TRBD2, 6 bases. V was pared by 10 bases and J by 1 base, with 14 bases between. The CDR3 has 13 amino acids. Germline loops: CDR1 MNHEY, CDR2 SMNVEV (reference sequence). The CDR3 loop reads CATLGGGSYEQYF. CDR3 bases: TGTGCCACCCTCGGGGGAGGTTCCTACGAGCAGTACTTC.

The chain employs TRBV30 and TRBJ2-1; possible D gene TRBD1, 5 bases. Deletions cut 2 bases from V and 8 bases from J, with 13 bases between. In germline, CDR1 is GTSNPN, CDR2 SVGIG (reference sequence). This CDR3 is 13 amino acids long. CDR3 protein: CAWSQGKEYEQFF. In DNA form, the CDR3 reads TGTGCCTGGAGTCAGGGTAAGGAGTATGAGCAGTTCTTC.

The CDR3 DNA sequence: TGCGCCAGCAGCTCCACCTACGAGCAGTACTTC. It translates to CASSSTYEQYF. This chain connects TRBV5-1 to TRBJ2-7; D call uncertain. The CDR3 contains 11 residues. Germline CDR1 and CDR2: SGHRS and YFSETQ. Deletions cut 3 bases from V and 2 bases from J, with 3 bases between. The full variable domain, completed using reference TRBV5-1 and TRBJ2-7, is KAGVTQTPRYLIKTRGQQVTLSCSPISGHRSVSWYQQTPGQGLQFLFEYFSETQRNKGNFPGRFSGRQFSNSRSEMNVSTLELGDSALYLCASSSTYEQYFGPGTRLTVT.